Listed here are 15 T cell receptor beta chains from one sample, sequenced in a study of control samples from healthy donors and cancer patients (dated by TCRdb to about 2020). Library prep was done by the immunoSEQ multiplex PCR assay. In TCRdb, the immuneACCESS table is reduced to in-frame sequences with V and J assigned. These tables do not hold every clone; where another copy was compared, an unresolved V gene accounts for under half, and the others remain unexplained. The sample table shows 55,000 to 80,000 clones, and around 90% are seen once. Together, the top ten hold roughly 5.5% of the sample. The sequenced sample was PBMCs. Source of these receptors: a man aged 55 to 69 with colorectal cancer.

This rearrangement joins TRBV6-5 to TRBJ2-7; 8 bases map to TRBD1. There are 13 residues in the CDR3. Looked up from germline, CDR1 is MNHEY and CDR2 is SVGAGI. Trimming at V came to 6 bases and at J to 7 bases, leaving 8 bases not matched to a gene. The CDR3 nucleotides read TGTGCCAGCAGGCTGGACAGGGTCCAGGAGCAGTACTTC. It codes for CASRLDRVQEQYF.

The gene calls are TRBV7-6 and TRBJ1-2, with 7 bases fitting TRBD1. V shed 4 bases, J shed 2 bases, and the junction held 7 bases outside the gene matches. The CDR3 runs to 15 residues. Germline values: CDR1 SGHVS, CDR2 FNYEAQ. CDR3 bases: TGTGCCAGCAGCTCAGAGCCAGGGGGGAACTATGGCTACACCTTC. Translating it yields CASSSEPGGNYGYTF.

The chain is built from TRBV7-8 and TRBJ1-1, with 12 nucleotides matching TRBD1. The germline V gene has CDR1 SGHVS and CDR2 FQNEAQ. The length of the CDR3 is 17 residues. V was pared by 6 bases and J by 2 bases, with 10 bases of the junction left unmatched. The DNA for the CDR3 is TGTGCCAGCAGAACCGGGACAGGGGGCGCGTCTAACACTGAAGCTTTCTTT. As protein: CASRTGTGGASNTEAFF.

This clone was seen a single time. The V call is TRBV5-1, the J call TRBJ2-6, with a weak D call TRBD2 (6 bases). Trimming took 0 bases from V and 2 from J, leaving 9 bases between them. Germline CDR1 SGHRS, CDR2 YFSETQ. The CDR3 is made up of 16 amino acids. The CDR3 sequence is CASSLGGGTGANVLTF. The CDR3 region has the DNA TGCGCCAGCAGCTTGGGTGGGGGGACTGGGGCCAACGTCCTGACTTTC.

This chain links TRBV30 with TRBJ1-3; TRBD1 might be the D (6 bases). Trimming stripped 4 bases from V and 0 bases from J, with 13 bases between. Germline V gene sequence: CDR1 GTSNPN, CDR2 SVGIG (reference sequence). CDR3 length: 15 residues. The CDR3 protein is CAWTPGDLSGNTIYF. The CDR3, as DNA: TGTGCCTGGACTCCAGGGGACCTCTCTGGAAACACCATATATTTT.

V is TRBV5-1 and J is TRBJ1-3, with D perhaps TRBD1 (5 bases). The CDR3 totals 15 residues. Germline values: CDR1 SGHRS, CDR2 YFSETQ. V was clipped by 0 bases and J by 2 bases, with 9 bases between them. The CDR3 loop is CASSLEGVPGNTIYF. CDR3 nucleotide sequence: TGCGCCAGCAGCTTGGAAGGGGTCCCTGGAAACACCATATATTTT.

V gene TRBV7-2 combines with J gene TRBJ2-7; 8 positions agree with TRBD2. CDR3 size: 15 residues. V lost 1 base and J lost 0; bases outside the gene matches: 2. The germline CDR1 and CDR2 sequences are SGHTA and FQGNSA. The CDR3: CASSLERGSSYEQYF. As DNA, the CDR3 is TGTGCCAGCAGCTTAGAGCGGGGGAGCTCCTACGAGCAGTACTTC.

As DNA, the CDR3 is TGTGCCAGCAGTCCCGGTAATTGGGAAGCTTTCTTT. Protein product: CASSPGNWEAFF. The chain recombines TRBV28 with TRBJ1-1; D is uncertain. CDR3 length: 12 amino acids. V was clipped by 5 bases and J by 8 bases, with 12 bases between them. Germline V gene sequence: CDR1 MDHEN, CDR2 SYDVKM.

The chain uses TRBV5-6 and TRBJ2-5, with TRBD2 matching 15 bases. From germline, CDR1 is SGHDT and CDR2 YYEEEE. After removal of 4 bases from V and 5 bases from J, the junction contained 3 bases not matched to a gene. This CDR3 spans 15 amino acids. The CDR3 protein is CASSRTSGGAETQYF. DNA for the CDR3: TGTGCCAGCAGCCGGACTAGCGGGGGGGCTGAGACCCAGTACTTC.

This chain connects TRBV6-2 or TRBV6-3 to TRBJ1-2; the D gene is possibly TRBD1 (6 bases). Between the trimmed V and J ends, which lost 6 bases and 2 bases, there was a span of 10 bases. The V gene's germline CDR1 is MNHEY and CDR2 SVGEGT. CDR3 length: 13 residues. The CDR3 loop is CASSHGQNYGYTF. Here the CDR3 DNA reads TGTGCCAGCAGCCACGGACAGAACTATGGCTACACCTTC.

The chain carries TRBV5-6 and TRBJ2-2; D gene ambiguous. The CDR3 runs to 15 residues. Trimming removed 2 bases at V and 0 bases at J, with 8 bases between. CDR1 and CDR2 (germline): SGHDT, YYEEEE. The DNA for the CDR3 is TGTGCCAGCAGCTTTTGGGGATCGAACACCGGGGAGCTGTTTTTT. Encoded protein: CASSFWGSNTGELFF.

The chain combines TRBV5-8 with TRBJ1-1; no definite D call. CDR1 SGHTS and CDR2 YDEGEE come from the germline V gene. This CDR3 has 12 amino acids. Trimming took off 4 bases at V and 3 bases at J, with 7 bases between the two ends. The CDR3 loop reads CASSPKYTEAFF. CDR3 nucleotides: TGTGCCAGCAGCCCTAAATACACTGAAGCTTTCTTT.

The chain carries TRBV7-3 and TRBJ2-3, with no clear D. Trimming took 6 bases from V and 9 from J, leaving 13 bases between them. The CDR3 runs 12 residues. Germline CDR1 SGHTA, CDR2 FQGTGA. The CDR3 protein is CASSSPDRTQYF. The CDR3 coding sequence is TGTGCCAGCAGTTCGCCCGATAGAACGCAGTATTTT. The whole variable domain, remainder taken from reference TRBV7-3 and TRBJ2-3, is GAGVSQTPSNKVTEKGKYVELRCDPISGHTALYWYRQSLGQGPEFLIYFQGTGAADDSGLPNDRFFAVRPEGSVSTLKIQRTERGDSAVYLCASSSPDRTQYFGPGTRLTVL.

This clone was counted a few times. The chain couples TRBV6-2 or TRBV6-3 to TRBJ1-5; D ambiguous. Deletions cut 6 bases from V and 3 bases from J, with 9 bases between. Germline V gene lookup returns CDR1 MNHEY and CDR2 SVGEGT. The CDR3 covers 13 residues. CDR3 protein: CASSPVDNQPQHF. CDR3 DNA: TGTGCCAGCAGCCCAGTCGACAATCAGCCCCAGCATTTT.

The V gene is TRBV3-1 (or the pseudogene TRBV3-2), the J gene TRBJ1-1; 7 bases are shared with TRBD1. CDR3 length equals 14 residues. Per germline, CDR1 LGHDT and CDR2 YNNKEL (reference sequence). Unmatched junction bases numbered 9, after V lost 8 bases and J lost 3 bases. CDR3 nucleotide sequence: TGTGCCAGCGCGCAAAGACAGGGTGACACTGAAGCTTTCTTT. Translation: CASAQRQGDTEAFF.